This T cell receptor (beta chain) is from a study of CD8+ T cells in alopecia areata. Looked up from germline, CDR1 is SGHVS and CDR2 is FQNEAQ. The J segment lost 4 bases and the V segment lost 3 bases, leaving 6 bases of the junction unmatched. The CDR3 runs 15 residues. Regarding treatment: oral pan-JAK inhibitor, 5-10 mg twice daily. Sequencing used cDNA as its template, made by extracting RNA and reverse transcribing it. Data came from immunoSEQ multiplex PCR; TCRdb stores just in-frame clones and leaves some out. The table has about 200,000 clones, 64% seen once. The chain joins TRBV7-8 to TRBJ2-7; 10 bases match TRBD2. The material was CD4+ T cells sorted from blood, obtained at week 4, from a patient treated with tofacitinib. This receptor was obtained from a human donor with alopecia areata. The chain's CDR3 is CASSFGTSAIYEQYF. Here the CDR3 DNA reads TGTGCCAGCAGCTTTGGGACTAGCGCGATTTACGAGCAGTACTTC.